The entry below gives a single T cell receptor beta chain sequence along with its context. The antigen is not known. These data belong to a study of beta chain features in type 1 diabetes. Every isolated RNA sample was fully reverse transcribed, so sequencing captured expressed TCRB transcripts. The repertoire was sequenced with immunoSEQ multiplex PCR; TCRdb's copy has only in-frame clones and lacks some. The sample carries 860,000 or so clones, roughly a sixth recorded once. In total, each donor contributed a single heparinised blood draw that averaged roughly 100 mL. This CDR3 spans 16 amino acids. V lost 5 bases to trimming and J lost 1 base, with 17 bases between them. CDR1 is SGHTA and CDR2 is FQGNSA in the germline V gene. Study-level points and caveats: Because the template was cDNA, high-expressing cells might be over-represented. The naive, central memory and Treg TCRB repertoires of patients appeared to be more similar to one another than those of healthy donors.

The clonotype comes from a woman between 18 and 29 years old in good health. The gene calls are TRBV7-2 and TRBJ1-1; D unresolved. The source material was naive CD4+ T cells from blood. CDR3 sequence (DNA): TGTGCCAGCAGCCCTGGGCCGAAAGTATCGAACACTGAAGCTTTCTTT. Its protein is CASSPGPKVSNTEAFF.